This entry describes one T cell receptor (beta chain). Its specificity is unknown. Viral peptide pools were used in the ViraFEST assay to expand antigen-specific CD4+ T cells, and sequencing came afterward. Researchers isolated CD4+ T cells once ten to eleven days of culture had elapsed. Two-dose vaccination with either BNT162b2 or mRNA-1273 was given to the participants. This sample was taken from a study of vaccination effects on CD4 cells after COVID-19. Assay: immunoSEQ multiplex PCR; the TCRdb copy retains only in-frame clones and omits some. The data show 67,000 or so clones, around 80% seen once. Germline CDR1 and CDR2: MNHEY and SVGAGI. This CDR3 has 14 amino acids. V was trimmed by 8 bases and J by 0 bases, leaving 13 bases between them.

The sequence came from a human donor who received a COVID-19 vaccine. This chain connects TRBV6-5 to TRBJ1-1; tentatively, D is TRBD1 (5 bases). The source material was CD4+ T cells from PBMCs cultured with HCoV-229E spike peptides, sampled after COVID-19 vaccination. Here the CDR3 DNA reads TGTGCCAGCCGGTACGGGACGGTGAACACTGAAGCTTTCTTT. Amino acid sequence: CASRYGTVNTEAFF.